The 31 T cell receptor beta chains below come from one sample, sequenced in a study of shared clonotypes between healthy human individuals. The data were produced by immunoSEQ multiplex PCR, yet TCRdb's version contains in-frame clones alone and is incomplete. The table has some 1.4 million clones, 95% to 97% seen once. Sequencing was performed on naive CD4+ T cells sorted from blood. Subset specified: CD45RA+ positively selected. The source of these receptors is a man younger than 40 in good health.

V is TRBV28 and J is TRBJ2-5; 7 bases map to TRBD1. With V trimmed by 6 bases and J by 2 bases, 21 bases remained unmatched. Per the germline V gene, CDR1 is MDHEN and CDR2 is SYDVKM. The length of the CDR3 is 19 residues. CDR3 bases: TGTGCCAGCAGAGGTAGGCTCCCGGGGACAGACTCCTTACAAGAGACCCAGTACTTC. Translating gives CASRGRLPGTDSLQETQYF.

The chain employs TRBV4-1 and TRBJ2-7, with 7 bases matching TRBD1. The junction had 10 bases not matched to a gene; V was cut back by 5 bases and J by 3 bases. The V gene's germline CDR1 is MGHRA and CDR2 YSYEKL. The CDR3 sequence is 15 residues long. The DNA for the CDR3 is TGCGCCAGCAGCTTGGGACAGCGCCCTCACTACGAGCAGTACTTC. Protein: CASSLGQRPHYEQYF.

A single count supports this clone. The chain uses TRBV7-9 and TRBJ1-1, with D hard to call. The CDR3 loop spans 13 amino acids. V dropped 6 bases and J dropped 6 bases, with 14 bases sitting between them. CDR1 is SEHNR, CDR2 FQNEAQ, per germline (reference sequence). Here the CDR3 reads CASRGSYEAEAFF. The CDR3 region has the DNA TGTGCCAGCAGGGGGTCTTACGAAGCTGAAGCTTTCTTT.

This clone was seen a single time. The chain uses TRBV29-1 and TRBJ1-1, with 9 bases that match TRBD1. Germline V gene sequence: CDR1 SQVTM, CDR2 ANQGSEA. J lost 5 bases, V lost 4 bases, and 11 bases had no gene match. This CDR3 has 15 residues. The CDR3 nucleotides are TGCAGCGTTGTGTACAGGGGGCATTCTAGGACTGAAGCTTTCTTT. Residues: CSVVYRGHSRTEAFF. Full variable domain (missing parts from reference TRBV29-1 and TRBJ1-1): SAVISQKPSRDICQRGTSLTIQCQVDSQVTMMFWYRQQPGQSLTLIATANQGSEATYESGFVIDKFPISRPNLTFSTLTVSNMSPEDSSIYLCSVVYRGHSRTEAFFGQGTRLTVV.

The chain has TRBV9 and TRBJ2-3, with D tentatively TRBD2 (6 bases). Germline CDR1 reads SGDLS; CDR2 reads YYNGEE. Trimming took off 2 bases at V and 1 base at J, with 17 bases between the two ends. The CDR3 has 17 residues. This CDR3 reads CASSVRGHGSGTDTQYF. The DNA of the CDR3 is TGTGCCAGCAGCGTGCGGGGTCACGGGTCGGGCACAGATACGCAGTATTTT.

This clone was counted a single time. The chain is built from TRBV19 and TRBJ2-1; 12 bases align to TRBD1. Germline V gene sequence: CDR1 LNHDA, CDR2 SQIVND (reference sequence). The V and J ends lost 5 bases and 3 bases, in that order; junction bases with no gene match: 2. The CDR3 is 15 residues long. This CDR3 reads CASSWDRGLYNEQFF. CDR3 DNA: TGTGCCAGTAGTTGGGACAGGGGGCTCTACAATGAGCAGTTCTTC.

This clone appeared a single time. Other DNA sequences of this sample code for an identical CDR3. V is TRBV18 and J is TRBJ1-5, with TRBD1 matching over 7 bases. CDR1 and CDR2 (germline): KGHSH, LQKENI. The CDR3 has 14 amino acids. Germline trimming cut 3 bases from V and 2 bases from J; bases unmatched to any gene: 1. The CDR3 DNA reads as TGTGCCAGCTCACCCGGACAGGGCAATCAGCCCCAGCATTTT. Its protein product is CASSPGQGNQPQHF.

This chain links TRBV6-1 with TRBJ1-3; D remains ambiguous. Between the trimmed V and J ends, which lost 0 bases and 6 bases, there was a span of 9 bases. This CDR3 spans 14 amino acids. Germline lookup yields CDR1 MNHNS and CDR2 SASEGT. CDR3 sequence (DNA): TGTGCCAGCAGTGAAGCGGTCGGGATAAACACCATATATTTT. It translates to CASSEAVGINTIYF.

The CDR3 sequence is CASSYSLTGYGYTF. CDR3 nucleotide sequence: TGTGCCAGCAGTTACTCGTTAACAGGGTACGGCTACACCTTC. V and J are TRBV6-6 and TRBJ1-2, with D perhaps matching TRBD1 (6 bases). Looked up from germline, CDR1 is MNHNY and CDR2 is SVGAGI (reference sequence). This CDR3 spans 14 amino acids. V lost 0 bases and J lost 8, with 13 bases in between.

This chain connects TRBV5-1 to TRBJ2-7; the match to TRBD2 covers 14 bases. Looked up from germline, CDR1 is SGHRS and CDR2 is YFSETQ. J lost 6 bases, V lost 4 bases, and 6 bases had no gene match. The CDR3 runs to 15 residues. The CDR3 region is CASSQGLAGESEQYF. The CDR3 bases are TGCGCCAGCAGCCAGGGACTAGCGGGAGAATCCGAGCAGTACTTC.

This clone has only one observation. The chain recombines TRBV5-1 with TRBJ2-7; no definite D call. The V end lost 2 bases, the J end lost 5 bases, and 14 bases lay between the germline ends. This CDR3 contains 14 residues. Germline CDR1 reads SGHRS; CDR2 reads YFSETQ. The CDR3 sequence: CASSLIAGSDEQYF. The CDR3 nucleotides are TGCGCCAGCAGCTTAATTGCCGGGTCGGACGAGCAGTACTTC.

V and J are TRBV28 and TRBJ2-2; 7 bases agree with TRBD2. Germline assignment: CDR1 MDHEN and CDR2 SYDVKM. The CDR3 runs to 14 residues. Trimming at V came to 8 bases and at J to 4 bases, leaving 7 bases not matched to a gene. The CDR3 nucleotides read TGTGCCAGCTGGGCTAGCGGTCCCACCGGGGAGCTGTTTTTT. Its protein is CASWASGPTGELFF.

The chain has TRBV6-5 and TRBJ2-1, with 15 bases matching TRBD2. Looked up from germline, CDR1 is MNHEY and CDR2 is SVGAGI. V trimming: 2 bases; J trimming: 9 bases; junction bases outside the gene matches: 5. The CDR3 runs 16 residues. The DNA of the CDR3 is TGTGCCAGCAGTTACCCCGGGACTAGCGGGAGGTTTGAGCAGTTCTTC. Translating gives CASSYPGTSGRFEQFF.

This chain joins TRBV18 and TRBJ2-7; tentative D call: TRBD2 (6 bases). CDR1 and CDR2 from the germline V gene are KGHSH and LQKENI. Trimming took off 3 bases at V and 0 bases at J, with 12 bases between the two ends. This CDR3 is built from 15 residues. The CDR3: CASSPSRDYSYEQYF. The DNA of the CDR3 is TGTGCCAGCTCACCTTCGCGGGATTACTCCTACGAGCAGTACTTC.

On this clone: This sample also contains other DNA sequences that code for the same CDR3. The rearrangement uses TRBV5-1 and TRBJ2-3; TRBD2 aligns across 7 bases. Looked up from germline, CDR1 is SGHRS and CDR2 is YFSETQ. The V and J ends lost 0 bases and 0 bases, in that order; junction bases with no gene match: 4. CDR3 size: 16 residues. CDR3 sequence reads: CASSLVLAASTDTQYF. The CDR3 DNA follows: TGCGCCAGCAGCTTGGTTCTAGCGGCTAGCACAGATACGCAGTATTTT.

V gene TRBV28 combines with J gene TRBJ1-2; D gene uncertain. The CDR3 spans 15 residues. The V gene's germline CDR1 is MDHEN and CDR2 SYDVKM. V lost 1 base and J 4 bases, leaving 13 bases between the germline ends. CDR3 protein: CASSLSGRDLYGYTF. The CDR3 bases are TGTGCCAGCAGTTTATCCGGGCGAGATCTCTATGGCTACACCTTC.

The V call is TRBV5-1, the J call TRBJ2-6; TRBD2 agrees at 12 bases. CDR1 SGHRS and CDR2 YFSETQ come from the germline V gene. The junction had 1 base not matched to a gene; V was cut back by 0 bases and J by 0 bases. CDR3 length equals 18 residues. CDR3 loop: CASSLVTSGSSGANVLTF. CDR3 nucleotide sequence: TGCGCCAGCAGCTTGGTGACTAGCGGGAGCTCTGGGGCCAACGTCCTGACTTTC.

The J gene is TRBJ2-1, the V gene TRBV28; no reliable D call. The CDR3 extends over 12 amino acids. CDR1 MDHEN and CDR2 SYDVKM come from the germline V gene. The V and J ends lost 2 bases and 15 bases respectively, with 14 bases between them. CDR3 in DNA: TGTGCCAGCAGTTTAAGTATTCGGAACCTGTTCTTC. Amino acids: CASSLSIRNLFF.

On this clone itself: This specimen includes other DNA sequences encoding the same CDR3. The chain uses TRBV29-1 and TRBJ2-5, with 7 bases aligning to TRBD1. The CDR3 covers 12 residues. Losses at the gene ends were 6 bases for V and 2 bases for J; bases not matched to a gene: 3. Germline V gene lookup returns CDR1 SQVTM and CDR2 ANQGSEA. The CDR3 DNA sequence: TGCAGCGTCGGACAGGCACAAGAGACCCAGTACTTC. It encodes CSVGQAQETQYF. The entire variable domain, with the rest obtained from reference TRBV29-1 and TRBJ2-5, is as follows: SAVISQKPSRDICQRGTSLTIQCQVDSQVTMMFWYRQQPGQSLTLIATANQGSEATYESGFVIDKFPISRPNLTFSTLTVSNMSPEDSSIYLCSVGQAQETQYFGPGTRLLVL.

V is TRBV18 and J is TRBJ2-1; perhaps D is TRBD1 or TRBD2 (5 bases each). The germline CDR1 and CDR2 sequences are KGHSH and LQKENI. Trimming shortened V by 0 bases and J by 9 bases, and 12 bases separated the two germline ends. The CDR3 has 14 residues. CDR3 region: CASSPPGPSGEQFF. DNA of the CDR3: TGTGCCAGCTCACCACCGGGACCCTCGGGTGAGCAGTTCTTC.

The chain combines TRBV6-6 with TRBJ1-5; TRBD1 matches at 10 bases. J gave up 5 bases and V 2 bases, and 6 bases lay outside the gene matches. Germline loops: CDR1 MNHNY, CDR2 SVGAGI (reference sequence). The CDR3 covers 16 residues. CDR3 protein: CASSYLPGQGYQPQHF. The CDR3 nucleotides read TGTGCCAGCAGTTACCTCCCGGGACAGGGGTATCAGCCCCAGCATTTT.

The V and J genes are TRBV5-4 and TRBJ2-7; no reliable D call. The CDR3 length is 14 residues. Germline loops: CDR1 SGHNT, CDR2 YYREEE (reference sequence). V was trimmed by 0 bases and J by 5 bases, leaving 12 bases between them. CDR3: CASSLALTSHEQYF. CDR3 sequence (DNA): TGTGCCAGCAGCTTGGCCCTGACCAGCCACGAGCAGTACTTC.

The chain joins TRBV9 to TRBJ1-5; 7 bases are shared with TRBD1. Trimming at V came to 3 bases and at J to 0 bases, leaving 9 bases not matched to a gene. Germline V gives CDR1 SGDLS, CDR2 YYNGEE. This CDR3 is built from 17 residues. In nucleotides, the CDR3 is TGTGCCAGCAGCGCCAGGCTCGGGACAGATAGCAATCAGCCCCAGCATTTT. It yields the protein CASSARLGTDSNQPQHF. Full variable domain (missing parts from reference TRBV9 and TRBJ1-5): DSGVTQTPKHLITATGQRVTLRCSPRSGDLSVYWYQQSLDQGLQFLIQYYNGEERAKGNILERFSAQQFPDLHSELNLSSLELGDSALYFCASSARLGTDSNQPQHFGDGTRLSIL.

This chain uses TRBV6-6 with TRBJ2-5; the D is unclear. Trimming stripped 5 bases from V and 2 bases from J, with 15 bases between. Germline lookup yields CDR1 MNHNY and CDR2 SVGAGI (reference sequence). The CDR3 length is 15 residues. CDR3 in DNA: TGTGCCAGCAGTCCACCTGGGGTAGTACAAGAGACCCAGTACTTC. Protein: CASSPPGVVQETQYF.

This chain links TRBV5-1 with TRBJ2-3; weak D call: TRBD2 (6 bases). Per the germline V gene, CDR1 is SGHRS and CDR2 is YFSETQ. V was cut by 0 bases and J by 2 bases, with 13 bases left in between. CDR3 size: 16 residues. CDR3 sequence (DNA): TGCGCCAGCAGCTTGGCCTTGGCGGGATACACAGATACGCAGTATTTT. It translates to CASSLALAGYTDTQYF.

V and J are TRBV19 and TRBJ2-6; D is possibly TRBD2 (6 bases). The CDR3 runs 16 residues. Germline assignment: CDR1 LNHDA and CDR2 SQIVND (reference sequence). Trimming took off 4 bases at V and 4 bases at J, with 14 bases between the two ends. The CDR3 DNA reads TGTGCCAGTAGTACGCCCGGCGGGGCCGGGGCCAACGTCCTGACTTTC. This encodes CASSTPGGAGANVLTF. The variable domain in full, completed from reference TRBV19 and TRBJ2-6, reads DGGITQSPKYLFRKEGQNVTLSCEQNLNHDAMYWYRQDPGQGLRLIYYSQIVNDFQKGDIAEGYSVSREKKESFPLTVTSAQKNPTAFYLCASSTPGGAGANVLTFGAGSRLTVL.

This clone occurred once. V is TRBV14 and J is TRBJ1-2; D not certain. CDR3 length: 13 amino acids. V lost 0 bases and J 8 bases, leaving 10 bases between the germline ends. Germline CDR1 is SGHDN and CDR2 is FVKESK. DNA of the CDR3: TGTGCCAGCAGCCAAGATGTCGGGCACGGCTACACCTTC. Its protein is CASSQDVGHGYTF.

The rearrangement uses TRBV11-2 and TRBJ2-7, with unresolved D. Deletions cut 5 bases from V and 0 bases from J, with 8 bases between. Germline-derived CDR1 and CDR2 are SGHAT and FQNNGV. The CDR3 runs 13 residues. The CDR3 loop reads CASSLAISYEQYF. CDR3 DNA: TGTGCCAGCAGCCTGGCAATCTCCTACGAGCAGTACTTC.

The CDR3 DNA sequence: TGCAGCGTTGATCGGGGGAACGAGCAGTACTTC. Protein: CSVDRGNEQYF. The chain carries TRBV29-1 and TRBJ2-7; maybe TRBD2 (6 bases). The CDR3 has 11 residues. CDR1 is SQVTM, CDR2 ANQGSEA, per germline. Trimming pared 3 bases from V and 5 bases from J, leaving 8 bases between.

This clone has only one observation. The rearrangement joins TRBV19 to TRBJ2-1; D perhaps matches TRBD2 (5 bases). Between the trimmed V and J ends, which lost 11 bases and 3 bases, there was a span of 23 bases. CDR3 size: 16 residues. The germline V gene has CDR1 LNHDA and CDR2 SQIVND (reference sequence). CDR3 residues: CASGGYGATDYNEQFF. The DNA for the CDR3 is TGTGCCTCAGGAGGTTACGGAGCGACCGACTACAATGAGCAGTTCTTC.

The chain carries TRBV28 and TRBJ2-1, with 15 bases that match TRBD2. The J segment lost 0 bases and the V segment lost 4 bases, leaving 7 bases of the junction unmatched. Germline V gene data show CDR1 as MDHEN and CDR2 as SYDVKM. This CDR3 has 19 residues. The CDR3 spells CASSSLGLAGGPSYNEQFF. For the CDR3, the DNA is TGTGCCAGCAGTTCTCTTGGACTAGCGGGAGGGCCCTCCTACAATGAGCAGTTCTTC. The full variable domain, its missing parts supplied by reference TRBV28 and TRBJ2-1, is DVKVTQSSRYLVKRTGEKVFLECVQDMDHENMFWYRQDPGLGLRLIYFSYDVKMKEKGDIPEGYSVSREKKERFSLILESASTNQTSMYLCASSSLGLAGGPSYNEQFFGPGTRLTVL.